This T cell receptor (beta chain) comes out of a study of memory B cells and T cells in multiple sclerosis. Findings and limits, study-wide: Clone-set sizes differed between compartments, so shared clonotype counts needed normalization.

Per the germline V gene, CDR1 is MNHNY and CDR2 is SVGAGI (reference sequence). V lost 4 bases and J lost 4; bases outside the gene matches: 4. This CDR3 has 14 amino acids. Stimulus-free culture yielded autoproliferating CFSE-dim and non-proliferating CFSE-high T cells, each sequenced separately. Pooled replicate wells came from approximately 51 million CFSE-labeled PBMCs cultured 7 days without stimulus. The PBMCs received roughly 0.5 uM CFSE and serum-free culture with no added stimuli. The table came from immunoSEQ multiplex PCR; TCRdb's copy has only in-frame clones and leaves some out. The sample has 35,000 to 55,000 clones; over 70% are singletons. Points on this clone: Its antigen is not known.

This chain joins TRBV6-6 and TRBJ2-7, with 10 bases aligning to TRBD1. The TCR was taken from a human donor with multiple sclerosis. What was sequenced was PBMCs from blood kept in culture. CDR3 residues: CASSSLGQGYEQYF. Written as DNA, the CDR3 is TGTGCCAGCAGTTCCCTGGGACAGGGGTACGAGCAGTACTTC.